This TCR beta chain was captured in a study of T cells after yellow fever vaccination. Study-wide findings and caveats: Researchers noted that a small share of clonotypes showed up in both CD4 and CD8 compartments.

TCRdb re-called the 5' RACE reads with MiXCR, one entry per CDR3 protein. Seen here are 35,000 to 55,000 distinct CDR3 sequences, roughly 6.4% observed once, and the top ten hold about 15%. The CDR3 sequence is 14 residues long. V shed 4 bases and J shed 8 bases, with 14 bases lying between them. Germline V gene sequence: CDR1 SEHNR, CDR2 FQNEAQ (reference sequence). This clonotype was counted at least ten times. V gene TRBV7-9 combines with J gene TRBJ1-4; D might be TRBD1 (5 bases). This TCR derives from a young man who received the YFV17D yellow fever vaccine. The material was CD8+ T cells not binding an NS4B(214-222) dextramer, sorted from PBMCs, obtained 45 days after the yellow fever booster vaccination. This CDR3 is CASSSRTQWEKLFF. For the CDR3, the DNA is TGTGCCAGCAGCTCCCGGACACAGTGGGAAAAACTGTTTTTT. The whole variable domain, filled in from reference TRBV7-9 and TRBJ1-4, reads DTGVSQNPRHKITKRGQNVTFRCDPISEHNRLYWYRQTLGQGPEFLTYFQNEAQLEKSRLLSDRFSAERPKGSFSTLEIQRTEQGDSAMYLCASSSRTQWEKLFFGSGTQLSVL.